This T cell receptor (beta chain) came from a study of CD8 T cells in Susac syndrome (dated by TCRdb to between 2017 and 2020). The study in broad terms: Repertoire sequencing was used to test whether CD8+ T cell activation and differentiation in Susac syndrome was antigen driven. What the research found in general, with its limitations: The number of individuals in the TCR sequencing and HLA analysis was recognized as being relatively small.

RNA was extracted with the RNeasy kit and about 0.5 to 1 ug was reverse transcribed using random hexamers. The immunoSEQ multiplex PCR assay, which covers 54 Vbeta and 13 Jbeta segments, was used to amplify TCR beta CDR3 regions. PCR amplification bias was corrected using a synthetic template baseline for primer optimization and computational correction. The paper's processing steps were these. Reads were annotated to V, D and J genes according to IMGT and were analyzed with immunoSEQ Analyzer, with only productive sequences retained. Clonality was computed as one minus Shannon entropy normalized by log2 of the number of productive unique sequences. Public and private clones were assessed among the 100 most prevalent clones of each patient and control. Susac-specific clones were defined as absent from healthy and MS cohorts, 850 to 1,300 published viral clones and other ImmuneACCESS disease sequences. The raw public reads went through TCRdb reprocessing: fastp at Q25, MiXCR clone calling, in-frame beta chains kept. Identical CDR3 proteins give one entry, which carries the most common genes and DNA. Here the V and J calls rest on TCRdb's processing, not on the authors' analysis. The sample table contains about 200,000 distinct CDR3 sequences; only one count was recorded for 95% of them. The ten largest make up approximately 0.094% of the sample.

Peripheral blood CD8+ and CD4+ T cells from healthy donors, Susac syndrome patients and multiple sclerosis patients were profiled by high-throughput TCR beta sequencing. The healthy donors served as controls matched for age and sex. Bulk CD8+ and CD4+ T cells were purified magnetically by negative isolation, whereas CD8+ TEMRA cells were enriched by FACS. Blood was drawn into EDTA tubes, processed within 24 hours, and PBMCs were isolated by density gradient centrifugation. PBMCs destined for TCR sequencing were cryopreserved in liquid nitrogen and later thawed in a 37 °C water bath. The sorted or isolated CD4+, CD8+ and CD8+ TEMRA cells had a purity of 90% or higher. The germline V gene (reference sequence) sets CDR1 to LNHNV and CDR2 to YYDKDF. From the cysteine through the phenylalanine, the CDR3 covers 13 amino acids. The read is trimmed to its CDR3 DNA, 39 bases read in frame from base 1. V lost 2 bases and J lost 6 bases; the stretch between them is 10 bases long.

Turning to this clonotype: What antigen it recognizes has not been identified. Base qualities are not provided; no much larger clone lies one nucleotide away.

The receptor's source is a human donor in good health. The chain is made from TRBV15 and TRBJ1-2; confidence is insufficient to name the D gene. The sequenced material came from CD4+ T cells from PBMCs. The nucleotides are TGTGCCACCAGCAGAATGATGTATGATGGCTACACCTTC. It specifies CATSRMMYDGYTF.